This T cell receptor beta chain stems from a study of regulatory T cells in long-lasting Graves disease (dated by TCRdb to 2020 to 2023). About the study as a whole: Antithyroid drugs had been taken for less than 3 months by newly diagnosed Graves' disease patients. Peripheral blood TCR sequencing and RNA sequencing compared persistent Graves' disease patients with newly diagnosed Graves' disease patients. The study was conducted in China and was registered as a clinical trial. A total of roughly 33 samples underwent TCR sequencing: around 13 from persistent and roughly 20 from newly diagnosed Graves' disease patients.

This specimen's time point label, interpreted: newly diagnosed GD, antithyroid drugs for less than 3 months. For both TCR sequencing and RNA sequencing, RNA was extracted from PBMCs in TRIzol. The diagnosis of Graves' disease was made according to American Thyroid Association guidelines. Patients for the study were recruited at an endocrinology department in Xi'an, China. Each patient gave around 9 milliliters of peripheral blood, collected in an EDTA anticoagulant tube. PBMCs were isolated by Ficoll Paque Plus density gradient separation without further T cell sorting. RNA quality was checked with an Agilent 2100 Bioanalyzer and agarose gel, and concentration with a NanoDrop 2000. This clonotype was observed many times. Its antigen target is currently unknown. A read error may account for a junction end that differs from germline. Libraries were constructed by multiplex PCR. The run used an Illumina HiSeq 4000. To build TCR beta libraries, CDR3 regions were amplified by Arm-PCR using iRepertoire HTBI primers. Before sequencing, the PCR products underwent gel purification. As for the authors' bioinformatics: Across samples, 60 to 80 TRBV and roughly 15 TRBJ segments were identified and used for gene usage analysis of CDR3 amino acid clonotypes. COPE and FqMerger were used to merge filtered high-quality paired reads into contigs. BLAST was used to align contigs to IMGT TRBV, TRBD and TRBJ reference genes, with CDR3 defined following IMGT. Any clonotype with a frequency above 0.1% was counted as a highly expanded clone. Shannon entropy was used to measure repertoire diversity, and the Gini coefficient was used to measure V-J evenness. Clonotypes shared by more than one individual were considered public. TCRdb handled the public reads itself, with Q25 trimming in fastp and clone calling in MiXCR, and kept productive beta chains. Every distinct CDR3 protein forms one entry, paired with its most common genes and DNA. The V and J calls were not made by the authors but by TCRdb's processing. In this sample the table shows around 400,000 distinct CDR3 sequences, about 16% of which occur a single time. Together, the top ten hold about 24% of the sample.

Study-level results and caveats: Peripheral blood alone was examined, since thyroid tissue, which constituted the primary lesion, could not be accessed. More public clonotypes were shared among persistent patients (2,741) than among newly diagnosed patients (more than 900). The authors noted that the small sample size was a limitation that may lower accuracy. Persistent disease showed preferential use of TRBV28, TRBJ1-2 and TRBJ2-5, whereas newly diagnosed disease favored TRBV20-1 and TRBJ2-1. Persistent Graves' disease patients showed lower TCR Shannon entropy and fewer highly expanded clones than newly diagnosed patients, suggesting clonal expansion. Sequencing and analysis were restricted to the TCR beta chain.

The CDR3 holds 17 amino acids from the cysteine to the phenylalanine. CDR3 DNA is the only sequence kept; it has 51 bases, read in frame from the first base. The specimen comprised peripheral blood mononuclear cells (PBMCs), sampled at new diagnosis, from a patient treated with antithyroid drugs. This TCR was recovered from a female donor with Graves disease. The chain uses TRBV12-3 or TRBV12-4 and TRBJ2-6; TRBD1 matches 7 bases in the middle. The sequenced DNA: TGTGCCAGCACCCAGAGAGGACAGGTCTCTCGGGCCAACGTCCTGACTTTC. This codes for CASTQRGQVSRANVLTF.